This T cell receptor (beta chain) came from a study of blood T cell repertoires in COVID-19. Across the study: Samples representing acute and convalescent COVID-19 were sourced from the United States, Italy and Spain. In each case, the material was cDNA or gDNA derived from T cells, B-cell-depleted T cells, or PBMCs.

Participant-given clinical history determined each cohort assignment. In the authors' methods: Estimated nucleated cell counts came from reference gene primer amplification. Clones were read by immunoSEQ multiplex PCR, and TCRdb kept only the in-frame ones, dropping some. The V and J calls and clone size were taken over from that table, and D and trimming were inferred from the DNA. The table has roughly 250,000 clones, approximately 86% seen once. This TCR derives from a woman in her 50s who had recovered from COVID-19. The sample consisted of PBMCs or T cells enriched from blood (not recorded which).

As DNA, the CDR3 is TGCGCCAGCAGCATACAAGGGACAGGGAACACTGAAGCTTTCTTT. Its protein product is CASSIQGTGNTEAFF. The chain employs TRBV5-1 and TRBJ1-1; TRBD1 aligns across 8 bases. V shed 4 bases, J shed 1 base, and the junction held 6 bases outside the gene matches. CDR3 size: 15 residues. Germline loops: CDR1 SGHRS, CDR2 YFSETQ.